These 29 T cell receptor beta chains came from one sample sequenced in a study of cytotoxic CD8 clonotypes in ibrutinib-treated CLL. Assay: immunoSEQ multiplex PCR; the TCRdb copy retains only in-frame clones and omits some. This table holds about 45,000 clones, 60% to 80% found once. The specimen comprised PBMCs, sampled after 12 months of ibrutinib treatment. These receptors came from a human donor with chronic lymphocytic leukemia.

This clone was detected only a few times. The V call is TRBV5-4, the J call TRBJ1-2; D is uncertain. Germline V CDR1 and CDR2: SGHNT, YYREEE (reference sequence). V was clipped by 2 bases and J by 11 bases, with 19 bases between them. The CDR3 extends over 14 amino acids. The CDR3: CASSLQGPLGKYTF. The CDR3, as DNA: TGTGCCAGCAGCTTACAAGGACCGCTTGGGAAATACACCTTC.

There are a few counts of this clone. The V and J genes are TRBV5-1 and TRBJ2-7; weak D call: TRBD1 (5 bases). Trimming took 3 bases from V and 2 from J, leaving 21 bases between them. The germline gives CDR1 SGHRS, CDR2 YFSETQ. CDR3 length: 17 residues. CDR3 sequence: CASSSFLRTSFPYEQYF. CDR3 DNA: TGCGCCAGCAGCTCCTTCCTTCGGACAAGCTTTCCCTACGAGCAGTACTTC.

This clone has only a few counts. The chain uses TRBV5-4 and TRBJ1-4, with a tentative D call TRBD1 (6 bases). The CDR3 runs 14 residues. V was pared by 4 bases and J by 3 bases, with 10 bases between. Per germline, CDR1 SGHNT and CDR2 YYREEE (reference sequence). CDR3 sequence reads: CASSPRGSNEKLFF. The CDR3 coding sequence is TGTGCCAGCAGCCCCAGGGGTTCTAATGAAAAACTGTTTTTT.

This clone was seen a few times. V is TRBV7-3 and J is TRBJ1-2; 10 nucleotides agree with TRBD1. Trimming took 5 bases from V and 8 from J; bases not matched to a gene: 5. Germline V lookup: CDR1 SGHTA, CDR2 FQGTGA. The CDR3 sequence is 13 residues long. The CDR3 sequence: CASSIGTGDGYTF. The CDR3 coding sequence is TGTGCCAGCAGCATCGGGACAGGGGACGGCTACACCTTC.

This sequence joins TRBV30 and TRBJ2-5, with TRBD1 identical over 10 bases. CDR3 length equals 19 residues. Unmatched junction bases numbered 17, after V lost 3 bases and J lost 1 base. Germline loops: CDR1 GTSNPN, CDR2 SVGIG (reference sequence). The CDR3 loop is CAWRTGTGVRASAQETQYF. The CDR3 bases are TGTGCCTGGAGGACAGGGACAGGGGTCCGGGCTAGCGCCCAAGAGACCCAGTACTTC.

Here the CDR3 reads CASSRQGVYNEQFF. The CDR3 coding sequence is TGCGCCAGCAGCCGACAGGGGGTCTACAATGAGCAGTTCTTC. The chain combines TRBV5-1 with TRBJ2-1; 9 nucleotides line up with TRBD1. J lost 3 bases, V lost 4 bases, and 2 bases had no gene match. Germline-derived CDR1 and CDR2 are SGHRS and YFSETQ. The CDR3 length is 14 residues.

The gene calls are TRBV29-1 and TRBJ2-5; 9 bases fit TRBD2. There are 12 residues in the CDR3. Trimming at V came to 5 bases and at J to 4 bases, leaving 2 bases not matched to a gene. Germline CDR1 reads SQVTM; CDR2 reads ANQGSEA. Here the CDR3 DNA reads TGCAGCGTTAAGACTAGCGGAGAGACCCAGTACTTC. It yields the protein CSVKTSGETQYF.

The V and J genes are TRBV6-5 and TRBJ1-3; a possible D gene is TRBD1 (6 bases). This CDR3 spans 15 amino acids. The germline V and J ends were trimmed by 2 bases and 4 bases, with 12 bases remaining between them. Germline V CDR1 and CDR2: MNHEY, SVGAGI. CDR3 region: CASSYVGGHGNTIYF. The CDR3 DNA reads TGTGCCAGCAGTTACGTTGGGGGGCACGGAAACACCATATATTTT.

V usage is TRBV27 and J usage is TRBJ1-1; 7 nucleotides match TRBD1. V was clipped by 3 bases and J by 7 bases; unmatched bases: 2. The CDR3 contains 12 residues. Germline values: CDR1 MNHEY, CDR2 SMNVEV (reference sequence). CDR3 residues: CASSLAGGEAFF. The CDR3 nucleotides are TGTGCCAGCAGTTTGGCAGGGGGTGAAGCTTTCTTT.

The chain couples TRBV5-1 to TRBJ2-5; 15 positions agree with TRBD2. The CDR3 spans 17 residues. V lost 2 bases to trimming and J lost 1 base; unmatched junction nucleotides: 3. CDR1 SGHRS and CDR2 YFSETQ come from the germline V gene. The CDR3 loop is CASSFLGLAGGQETQYF. The DNA for the CDR3 is TGCGCCAGCAGCTTTTTGGGACTAGCGGGGGGCCAAGAGACCCAGTACTTC.

This clone is medium-sized. Other DNA sequences in this sample translate to the same CDR3. This chain links TRBV19 with TRBJ2-1, with D uncertain. Looked up from germline, CDR1 is LNHDA and CDR2 is SQIVND (reference sequence). The CDR3 length is 11 residues. V was cut by 1 base and J by 8 bases, with 3 bases left in between. CDR3 sequence: CASSIGDEQFF. In nucleotides, the CDR3 is TGTGCCAGTAGTATAGGGGATGAGCAGTTCTTC.

This chain uses TRBV7-9 with TRBJ1-3; D perhaps matches TRBD1 (5 bases). Germline values: CDR1 SEHNR, CDR2 FQNEAQ (reference sequence). The CDR3 spans 17 residues. Trimming shortened V by 10 bases and J by 4 bases, and 26 bases separated the two germline ends. The CDR3 region has the DNA TGTGCCACCCCCTCCGGGACGGAAAGGTTAAGAGGAAACACCATATATTTT. The encoded protein is CATPSGTERLRGNTIYF.

The V gene is TRBV10-2, the J gene TRBJ1-1; D uncertain. The CDR3 is 14 amino acids. CDR1 WSHSY and CDR2 SAAADI come from the germline V gene. Trimming took 2 bases from V and 2 from J, leaving 9 bases between them. The CDR3 sequence is CASSEAPRNTEAFF. For the CDR3, the DNA is TGCGCCAGCAGTGAGGCACCCCGAAACACTGAAGCTTTCTTT.

The table lists this clone with a few counts. V is TRBV7-8 and J is TRBJ2-7; 8 positions match TRBD1. The trim removed 6 bases at V and 5 bases at J, leaving 6 bases unmatched. Germline CDR1 is SGHVS and CDR2 is FQNEAQ. The CDR3 runs to 13 residues. CDR3 coding DNA: TGTGCCAGCAGGACAGGGGTAGTTAACGAGCAGTACTTC. Translated, it gives CASRTGVVNEQYF.

The rearrangement links TRBV11-3 to TRBJ2-1, with 7 positions matching TRBD1. J lost 7 bases, V lost 5 bases, and 14 bases had no gene match. The germline gives CDR1 SGHNT, CDR2 YENEEA. CDR3 length: 16 amino acids. CDR3 in amino acids: CASSPRDRPSDNEQFF. DNA for the CDR3: TGTGCCAGCAGCCCCCGGGACAGACCTTCTGATAATGAGCAGTTCTTC.

The genes are TRBV4-1 and TRBJ1-5; the D gene is possibly TRBD1 (5 bases). The CDR3 runs to 14 residues. From germline, CDR1 is MGHRA and CDR2 YSYEKL. With 1 base removed from V and 3 bases from J, the gap between germline ends came to 7 bases. The CDR3 is CASSQGQINQPQHF. CDR3 coding DNA: TGCGCCAGCAGCCAAGGACAGATCAATCAGCCCCAGCATTTT.

This clone was seen more than once but under ten times. This sequence joins TRBV7-3 and TRBJ1-2; D remains unclear. V was pared by 2 bases and J by 2 bases, with 12 bases between. The germline gives CDR1 SGHTA, CDR2 FQGTGA. The CDR3 contains 15 residues. CDR3 DNA sequence: TGTGCCAGCAGCTTATTCGTCTTACAGAACTATGGCTACACCTTC. Translation: CASSLFVLQNYGYTF.

The genes are TRBV29-1 and TRBJ2-5; 8 nucleotides line up with TRBD2. Germline values: CDR1 SQVTM, CDR2 ANQGSEA. V lost 5 bases to trimming and J lost 5 bases; unmatched junction nucleotides: 10. The CDR3 contains 14 residues. CDR3 DNA: TGCAGCGTTTCTGAGTCGGGGGGGCGCGAGACCCAGTACTTC. Protein sequence: CSVSESGGRETQYF.

The V gene is TRBV19, the J gene TRBJ2-7, with 11 bases aligning to TRBD1. Germline trimming cut 4 bases from V and 6 bases from J; bases unmatched to any gene: 5. This CDR3 has 14 residues. Germline values: CDR1 LNHDA, CDR2 SQIVND (reference sequence). DNA of the CDR3: TGTGCCAGTAGTACCTCCGGGACAGGGGGCGAGCAGTACTTC. Its translation is CASSTSGTGGEQYF.

V and J are TRBV7-2 and TRBJ1-6, with D uncertain. CDR1 SGHTA and CDR2 FQGNSA come from the germline V gene. CDR3 size: 17 residues. Trimming took 2 bases from V and 1 from J, leaving 12 bases between them. CDR3 sequence (DNA): TGTGCCAGCAGCTTAAATTTCAGGAATTCCTATAATTCACCCCTCCACTTT. It codes for CASSLNFRNSYNSPLHF.

The chain carries TRBV6-1 and TRBJ1-2, with 9 bases lining up with TRBD1. This CDR3 spans 14 amino acids. V lost 7 bases to trimming and J lost 0 bases; unmatched junction nucleotides: 3. Germline V lookup: CDR1 MNHNS, CDR2 SASEGT. In DNA, the CDR3 is TGTGCCAGCAATAGGGACAGGGCTAACTATGGCTACACCTTC. It translates to CASNRDRANYGYTF.

The chain recombines TRBV5-4 with TRBJ2-7; a possible D gene is TRBD1 (6 bases). V was shortened by 4 bases and J by 0 bases, with 8 bases between the two germline ends. Germline lookup yields CDR1 SGHNT and CDR2 YYREEE (reference sequence). This CDR3 region has 13 residues. CDR3: CASSPDSSYEQYF. CDR3 nucleotide sequence: TGTGCCAGCAGCCCGGACAGCTCCTACGAGCAGTACTTC.

V and J are TRBV14 and TRBJ1-6; 7 positions match TRBD1. This CDR3 has 15 residues. Per the germline V gene, CDR1 is SGHDN and CDR2 is FVKESK. V lost 3 bases, J lost 7 bases, and 6 bases stayed unmatched. CDR3 bases: TGTGCCAGCAGCCACCCGACAGGGCGGAATTCACCCCTCCACTTT. This translates into CASSHPTGRNSPLHF.

The chain carries TRBV6-5 and TRBJ1-3, with D possibly being TRBD1 (5 bases). Germline lookup yields CDR1 MNHEY and CDR2 SVGAGI. Trimming removed 3 bases at V and 4 bases at J, with 10 bases between. The CDR3 length is 14 residues. DNA of the CDR3: TGTGCCAGCAGTTATAAGGGGCGGGGAAACACCATATATTTT. Translating it yields CASSYKGRGNTIYF.

The chain joins TRBV4-2 to TRBJ1-1, with D possibly matching TRBD1 (6 bases). Germline CDR1 reads LGHNA; CDR2 reads YNFKEQ. V was pared by 1 base and J by 1 base, with 13 bases between. The CDR3 length is 16 residues. This CDR3 reads CASSQGVMGANTEAFF. Here the CDR3 DNA reads TGTGCCAGCAGCCAAGGGGTGATGGGGGCGAACACTGAAGCTTTCTTT.

This clone was observed a handful of times. The V call is TRBV19, the J call TRBJ2-5; 7 positions agree with TRBD1. This CDR3 spans 13 amino acids. V shed 3 bases, J shed 4 bases, and the junction held 2 bases outside the gene matches. The germline CDR1 and CDR2 sequences are LNHDA and SQIVND (reference sequence). The CDR3 protein is CASSMAGGETQYF. CDR3 DNA: TGTGCCAGTAGTATGGCAGGGGGAGAGACCCAGTACTTC.

The rearrangement uses TRBV5-4 and TRBJ1-2; D gene uncertain. V was trimmed by 6 bases and J by 8 bases, leaving 23 bases between them. Germline CDR1 reads SGHNT; CDR2 reads YYREEE (reference sequence). The CDR3 loop spans 15 amino acids. In nucleotides, the CDR3 is TGTGCCAGCAACCTAAAGACAACTCCCCACGGAGGCTACACCTTC. Its protein product is CASNLKTTPHGGYTF.

The V and J genes are TRBV18 and TRBJ2-1; the D gene is possibly TRBD1 (8 bases). The CDR3 consists of 14 residues. The V gene's germline CDR1 is KGHSH and CDR2 LQKENI. Trimming pared 6 bases from V and 6 bases from J, leaving 15 bases between. The DNA of the CDR3 is TGTGCCAGCTCGAGCGGGACAGGTATCAATGAGCAGTTCTTC. It translates to CASSSGTGINEQFF.

V is TRBV18 and J is TRBJ1-6, with D possibly being TRBD1 (6 bases). Germline assignment: CDR1 KGHSH and CDR2 LQKENI. The CDR3 extends over 16 amino acids. Trimming took 3 bases from V and 8 from J, leaving 17 bases between them. CDR3 region: CASSPLRTAKDSPLHF. The CDR3, as DNA: TGTGCCAGCTCACCCCTGAGGACAGCAAAAGATTCACCCCTCCACTTT.